In this sample, the clone carrying this T cell receptor beta chain turned up once. Its specificity is not known. RNA was isolated and reverse transcribed to cDNA, the sequencing template. Repertoires were generated with immunoSEQ multiplex PCR, while TCRdb's copy carries only in-frame clones and drops some. This sample has 150,000 or so clones; roughly 62% occur once, and the top ten carry about 6%. Obtained from alopecia areata patients were lesional scalp punch biopsies along with peripheral blood. This sample was included in a study of CD8+ T cells in alopecia areata. Overall study: Each day, treated patients took oral tofacitinib twice, at 5 to 10 mg per dose. Tofacitinib dosing lasted 6 to 18 months, which was then followed by 6 months off drug. The study's findings and limits: Normal scalp had lower clonality than lesional scalp, with alopecia totalis/universalis lesions showing this most strongly.

V dropped 6 bases and J dropped 0 bases, with 14 bases sitting between them. The CDR3 has 15 residues. The germline gives CDR1 SGDLS, CDR2 YYNGEE. This material consisted of CD4+ T cells sorted from blood, taken at week 0. This chain links TRBV9 with TRBJ2-3; D uncertain. This receptor was taken from a human donor with alopecia areata. The CDR3, as DNA: TGTGCCAGCACTCCTCAAGCCAGGAGCACAGATACGCAGTATTTT. Translation gives CASTPQARSTDTQYF.